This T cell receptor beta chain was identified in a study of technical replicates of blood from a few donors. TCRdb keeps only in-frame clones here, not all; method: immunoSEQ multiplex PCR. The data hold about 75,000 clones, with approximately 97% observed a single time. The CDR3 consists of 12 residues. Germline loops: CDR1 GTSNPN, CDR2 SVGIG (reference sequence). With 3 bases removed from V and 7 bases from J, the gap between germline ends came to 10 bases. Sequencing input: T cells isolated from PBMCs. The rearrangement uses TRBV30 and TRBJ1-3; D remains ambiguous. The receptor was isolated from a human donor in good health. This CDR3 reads CAWRLYTNTIYF. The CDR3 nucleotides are TGTGCCTGGAGGCTATATACGAACACCATATATTTT.